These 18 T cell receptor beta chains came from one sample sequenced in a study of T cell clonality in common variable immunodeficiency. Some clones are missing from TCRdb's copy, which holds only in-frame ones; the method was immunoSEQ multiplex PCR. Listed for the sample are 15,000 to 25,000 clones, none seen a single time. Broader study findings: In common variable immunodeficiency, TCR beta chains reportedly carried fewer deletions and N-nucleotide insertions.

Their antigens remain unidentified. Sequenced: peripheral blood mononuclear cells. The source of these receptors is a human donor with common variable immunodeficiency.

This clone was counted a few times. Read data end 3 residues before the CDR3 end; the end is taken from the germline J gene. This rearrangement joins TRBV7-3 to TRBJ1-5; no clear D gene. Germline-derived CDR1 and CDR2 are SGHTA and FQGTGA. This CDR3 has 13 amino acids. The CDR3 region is CASSLTALLPQHF. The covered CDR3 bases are TGTGCCAGCAGCTTAACTGCCTTACTTCCC.

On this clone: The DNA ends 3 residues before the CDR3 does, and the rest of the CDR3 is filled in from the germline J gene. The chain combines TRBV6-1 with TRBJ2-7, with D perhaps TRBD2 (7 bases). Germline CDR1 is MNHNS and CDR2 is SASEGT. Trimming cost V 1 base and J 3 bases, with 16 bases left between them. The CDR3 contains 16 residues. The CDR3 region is CASSEVWAGDYYEQYF. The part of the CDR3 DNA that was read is TGTGCCAGCAGTGAAGTTTGGGCAGGGGACTACTACGAG.

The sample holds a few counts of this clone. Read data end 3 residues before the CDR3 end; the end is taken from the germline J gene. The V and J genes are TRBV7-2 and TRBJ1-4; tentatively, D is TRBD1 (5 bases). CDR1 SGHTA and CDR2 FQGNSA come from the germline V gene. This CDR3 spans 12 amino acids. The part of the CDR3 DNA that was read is TGTGCCAGCAGCATAGACAGAATTAAA. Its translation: CASSIDRIK. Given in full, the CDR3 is CASSIDRIKLFF.

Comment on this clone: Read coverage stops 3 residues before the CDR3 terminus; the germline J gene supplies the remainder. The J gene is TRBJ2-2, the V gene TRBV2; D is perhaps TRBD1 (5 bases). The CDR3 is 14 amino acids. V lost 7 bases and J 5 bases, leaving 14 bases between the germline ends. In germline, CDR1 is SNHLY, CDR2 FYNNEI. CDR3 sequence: CASKGLGFTGELFF. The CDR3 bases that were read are TGTGCCAGCAAGGGGTTGGGGTTTACCGGGGAG.

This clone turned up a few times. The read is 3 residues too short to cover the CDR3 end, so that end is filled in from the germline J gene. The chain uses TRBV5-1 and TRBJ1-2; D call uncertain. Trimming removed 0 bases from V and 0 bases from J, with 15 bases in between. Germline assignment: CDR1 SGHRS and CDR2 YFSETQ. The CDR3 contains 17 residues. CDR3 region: CASSLASKARTNYGYTF. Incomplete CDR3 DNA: TGCGCCAGCAGCTTGGCCTCGAAGGCTCGAACTAACTATGGC.

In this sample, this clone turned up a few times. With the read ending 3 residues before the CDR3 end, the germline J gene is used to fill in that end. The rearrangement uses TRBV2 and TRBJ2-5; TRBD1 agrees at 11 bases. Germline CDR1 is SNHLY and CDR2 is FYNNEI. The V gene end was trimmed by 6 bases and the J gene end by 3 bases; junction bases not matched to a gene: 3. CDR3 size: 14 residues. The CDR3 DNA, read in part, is TGTGCCAGCAGCCGGGACAGGGGGAAAGAGACC. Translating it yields CASSRDRGKET. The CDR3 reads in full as CASSRDRGKETQYF.

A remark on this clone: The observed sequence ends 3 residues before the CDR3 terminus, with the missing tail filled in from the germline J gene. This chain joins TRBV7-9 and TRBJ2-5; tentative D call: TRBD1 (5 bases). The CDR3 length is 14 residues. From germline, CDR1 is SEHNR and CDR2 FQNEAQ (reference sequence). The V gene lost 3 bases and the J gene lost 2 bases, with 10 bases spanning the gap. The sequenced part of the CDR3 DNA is TGTGCCAGCAGCTTTAAGGGGAAACAAGAGACC. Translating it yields CASSFKGKQET. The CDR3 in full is CASSFKGKQETQYF.

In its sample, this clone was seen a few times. The CDR3 bases that were read are TGTGCCAGCACCCATCGTTGGGGACAGGGTACCTACGAG. Translation: CASTHRWGQGTYE. The full CDR3 is CASTHRWGQGTYEQYF. The chain is built from TRBV19 and TRBJ2-7; 9 nucleotides match TRBD1. The read falls 3 residues short of the CDR3 end, and the missing part is taken from the germline J gene. The CDR3 extends over 16 amino acids. Germline V gene sequence: CDR1 LNHDA, CDR2 SQIVND (reference sequence). Trimming removed 9 bases from V and 2 bases from J; junction bases left unmatched: 14.

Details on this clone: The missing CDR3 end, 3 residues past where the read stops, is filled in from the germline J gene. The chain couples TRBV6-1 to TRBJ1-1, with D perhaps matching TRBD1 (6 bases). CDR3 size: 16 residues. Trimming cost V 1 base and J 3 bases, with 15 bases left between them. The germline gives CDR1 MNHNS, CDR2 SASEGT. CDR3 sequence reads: CASSEEGGAGDTEAFF. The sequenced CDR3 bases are TGTGCCAGCAGTGAAGAGGGGGGGGCAGGGGACACTGAA.

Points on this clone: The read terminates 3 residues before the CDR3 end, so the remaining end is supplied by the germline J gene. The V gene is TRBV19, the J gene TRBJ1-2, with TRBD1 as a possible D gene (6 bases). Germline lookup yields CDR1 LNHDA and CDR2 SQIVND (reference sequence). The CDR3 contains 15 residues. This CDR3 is CASSTTGFSLWGYTF. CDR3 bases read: TGTGCCAGTAGTACCACAGGGTTCTCCTTGTGGGGC.

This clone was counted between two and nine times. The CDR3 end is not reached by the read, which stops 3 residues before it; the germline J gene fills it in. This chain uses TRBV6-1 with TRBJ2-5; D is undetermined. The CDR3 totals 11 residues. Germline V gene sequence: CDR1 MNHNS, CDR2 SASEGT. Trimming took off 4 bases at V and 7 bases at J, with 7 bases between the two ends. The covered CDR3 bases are TGTGCCAGCAGTGGGCTTTGGACC. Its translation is CASSGLWT. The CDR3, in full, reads CASSGLWTQYF.

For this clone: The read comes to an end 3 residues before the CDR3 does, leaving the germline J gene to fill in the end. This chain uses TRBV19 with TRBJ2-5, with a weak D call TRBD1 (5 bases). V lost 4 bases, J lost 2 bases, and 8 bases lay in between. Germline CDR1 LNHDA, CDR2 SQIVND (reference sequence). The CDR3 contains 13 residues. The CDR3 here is CASSTWTQETQYF. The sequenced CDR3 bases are TGTGCCAGTAGTACATGGACACAAGAGACC.

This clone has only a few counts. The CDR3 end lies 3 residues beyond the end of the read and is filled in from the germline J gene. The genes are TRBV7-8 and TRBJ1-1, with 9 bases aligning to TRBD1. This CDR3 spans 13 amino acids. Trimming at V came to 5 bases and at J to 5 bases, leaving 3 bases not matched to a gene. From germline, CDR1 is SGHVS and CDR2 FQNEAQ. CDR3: CASSPGQGTEAFF. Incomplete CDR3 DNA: TGTGCCAGCAGCCCCGGACAGGGGACTGAA. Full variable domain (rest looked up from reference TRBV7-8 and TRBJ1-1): GAGVSQSPRYKVAKRGQDVALRCDPISGHVSLFWYQQALGQGPEFLTYFQNEAQLDKSGLPSDRFFAERPEGSVSTLKIQRTQQEDSAVYLCASSPGQGTEAFFGQGTRLTVV.

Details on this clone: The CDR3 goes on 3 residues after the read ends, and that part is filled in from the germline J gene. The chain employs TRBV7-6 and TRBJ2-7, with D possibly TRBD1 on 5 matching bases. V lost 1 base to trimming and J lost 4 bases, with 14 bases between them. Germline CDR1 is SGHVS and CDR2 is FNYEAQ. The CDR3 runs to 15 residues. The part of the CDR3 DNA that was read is TGTGCCAGCAGCTTAGGATCAGGGTCTAGGTACGAG. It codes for CASSLGSGSRYE. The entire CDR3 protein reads CASSLGSGSRYEQYF.

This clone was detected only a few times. CDR3 DNA, as far as it was read: TGTGCCAGCAGTGACAGGGGCGGATATGAAAAA. Protein product: CASSDRGGYEK. The entire CDR3 sequence reads CASSDRGGYEKLFF. The chain uses TRBV6-1 and TRBJ1-4, with D perhaps TRBD1 (6 bases). The read terminates 3 residues before the CDR3 end, so the remaining end is supplied by the germline J gene. This CDR3 spans 14 amino acids. The V gene lost 3 bases and the J gene lost 6 bases, with 11 bases spanning the gap. Germline lookup yields CDR1 MNHNS and CDR2 SASEGT.

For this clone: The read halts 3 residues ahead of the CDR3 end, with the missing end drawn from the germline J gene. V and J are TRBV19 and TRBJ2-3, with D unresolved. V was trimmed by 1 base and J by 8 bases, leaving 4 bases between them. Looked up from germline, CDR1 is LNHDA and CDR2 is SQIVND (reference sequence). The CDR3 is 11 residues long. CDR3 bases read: TGTGCCAGTAGTATAGGAGGTACG. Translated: CASSIGGT. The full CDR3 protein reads CASSIGGTQYF.

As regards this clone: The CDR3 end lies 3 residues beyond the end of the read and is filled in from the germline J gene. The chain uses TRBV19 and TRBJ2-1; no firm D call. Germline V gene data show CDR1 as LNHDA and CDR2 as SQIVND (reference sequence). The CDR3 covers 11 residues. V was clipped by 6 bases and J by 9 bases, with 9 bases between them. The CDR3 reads CASRQRSEQFF. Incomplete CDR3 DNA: TGTGCCAGTAGACAAAGAAGTGAG. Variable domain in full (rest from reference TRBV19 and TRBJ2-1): DGGITQSPKYLFRKEGQNVTLSCEQNLNHDAMYWYRQDPGQGLRLIYYSQIVNDFQKGDIAEGYSVSREKKESFPLTVTSAQKNPTAFYLCASRQRSEQFFGPGTRLTVL.

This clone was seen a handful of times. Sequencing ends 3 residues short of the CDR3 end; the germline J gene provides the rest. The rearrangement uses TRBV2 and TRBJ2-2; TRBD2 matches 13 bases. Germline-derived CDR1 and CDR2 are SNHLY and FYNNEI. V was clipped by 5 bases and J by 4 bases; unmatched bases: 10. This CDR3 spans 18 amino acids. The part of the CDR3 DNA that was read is TGTGCCAGCAGTCTAGGACTAGCGGGAGTGATTGGCACCGGGGAG. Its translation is CASSLGLAGVIGTGE. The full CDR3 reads CASSLGLAGVIGTGELFF. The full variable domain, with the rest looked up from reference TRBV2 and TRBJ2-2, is EPEVTQTPSHQVTQMGQEVILRCVPISNHLYFYWYRQILGQKVEFLVSFYNNEISEKSEIFDDQFSVERPDGSNFTLKIRSTKLEDSAMYFCASSLGLAGVIGTGELFFGEGSRLTVL.